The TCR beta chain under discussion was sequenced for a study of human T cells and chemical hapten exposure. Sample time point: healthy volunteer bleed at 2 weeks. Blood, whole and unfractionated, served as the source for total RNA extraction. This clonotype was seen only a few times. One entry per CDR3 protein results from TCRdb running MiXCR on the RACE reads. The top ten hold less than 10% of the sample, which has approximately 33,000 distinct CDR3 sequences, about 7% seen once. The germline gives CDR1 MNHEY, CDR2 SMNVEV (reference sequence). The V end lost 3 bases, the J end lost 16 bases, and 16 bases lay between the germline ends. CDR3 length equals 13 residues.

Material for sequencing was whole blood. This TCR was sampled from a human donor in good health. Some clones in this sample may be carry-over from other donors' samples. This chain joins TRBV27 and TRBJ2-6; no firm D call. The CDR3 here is CASSLGIPGRLTF. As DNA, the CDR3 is TGTGCCAGCAGTTTGGGAATCCCCGGCAGGCTGACTTTC.